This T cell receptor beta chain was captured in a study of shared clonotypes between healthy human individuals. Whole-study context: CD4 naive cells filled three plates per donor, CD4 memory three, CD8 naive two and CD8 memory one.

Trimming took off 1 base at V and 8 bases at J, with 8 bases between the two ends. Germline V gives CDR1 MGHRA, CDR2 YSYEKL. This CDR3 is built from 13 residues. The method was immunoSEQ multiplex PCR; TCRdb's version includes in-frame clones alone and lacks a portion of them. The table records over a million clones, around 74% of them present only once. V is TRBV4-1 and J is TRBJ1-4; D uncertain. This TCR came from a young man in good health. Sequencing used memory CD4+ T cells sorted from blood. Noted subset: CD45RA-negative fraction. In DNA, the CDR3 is TGCGCCAGCAGCCAAGGCGTAATGGAAAAACTGTTTTTT. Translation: CASSQGVMEKLFF.